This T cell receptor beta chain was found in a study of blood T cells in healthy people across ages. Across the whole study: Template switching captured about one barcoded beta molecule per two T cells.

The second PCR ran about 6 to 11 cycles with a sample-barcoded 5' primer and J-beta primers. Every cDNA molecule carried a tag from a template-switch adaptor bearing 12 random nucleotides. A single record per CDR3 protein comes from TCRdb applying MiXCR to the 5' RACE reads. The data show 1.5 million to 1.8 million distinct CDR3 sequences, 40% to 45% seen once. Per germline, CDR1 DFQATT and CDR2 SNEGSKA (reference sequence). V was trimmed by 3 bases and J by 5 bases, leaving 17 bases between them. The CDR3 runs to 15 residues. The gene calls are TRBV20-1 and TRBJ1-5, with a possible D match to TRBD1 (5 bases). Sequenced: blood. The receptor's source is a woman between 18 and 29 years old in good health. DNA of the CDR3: TGCAGTGCTAGGCTTACCGGGACTCCCGATCAGCCCCAGCATTTT. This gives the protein CSARLTGTPDQPQHF.